One T cell receptor (beta chain) is described in this entry. The target antigen is unknown. V was clipped by 4 bases and J by 4 bases, with 11 bases between them. The CDR3 contains 13 residues. The record originates from a study of early stage breast cancer tumors. Background on the study: ER+/PR+/HER2- status applied to about 70% of the 16 invasive breast tumors. Study findings and constraints: Bulk DNA sequencing of unsorted cells missed chain pairing and markers.

The repertoire was sequenced with immunoSEQ multiplex PCR; TCRdb's copy has only in-frame clones and lacks some. This sample has some 75,000 clones, with 65% to 85% found just once. The sequence was obtained from a person aged 60 to 70 with breast cancer. Sequencing was carried out using blood. V is TRBV23-1 and J is TRBJ2-7; D not resolved. TRBV23-1 carries the ORF label, with uncertain function. The CDR3 DNA is TGCGCCAGCAGTCGAGATGGCCCGTACGAGCAGTACTTC. Residues: CASSRDGPYEQYF.